Listed here are 2 T cell receptor beta chains from one sample, sequenced in a study of T-cell reconstitution after alpha-beta-depleted transplantation in children. This sample's TCRbeta library carried unique molecular identifier barcodes. TCRdb reprocessed the PCR reads via MiXCR and lists one record per CDR3 protein. The repertoire holds some 310,000 distinct CDR3 sequences, approximately 20% seen once, with approximately 11% in the top ten. The sample here was PBMCs, mostly from graft donor cells, taken 180 days after TCRalphabeta/CD19-depleted stem cell transplant. Every receptor here comes from a male patient under 18 who had a stem cell transplant for acute lymphoblastic leukemia, so the T cells may come from the graft donor.

The chain joins TRBV5-1 to TRBJ2-2; tentatively, D is TRBD1 (6 bases). CDR3 length: 16 amino acids. The germline V and J ends were trimmed by 1 base and 3 bases, with 13 bases remaining between them. Per the germline V gene, CDR1 is SGHRS and CDR2 is YFSETQ. The CDR3 region is CASSLNAGVYTGELFF. As DNA, the CDR3 is TGCGCCAGCAGCTTGAATGCAGGGGTCTACACCGGGGAGCTGTTTTTT.

The rearrangement joins TRBV11-3 to TRBJ2-1; D gene uncertain. The length of the CDR3 is 15 residues. Between the trimmed V and J ends, which lost 3 bases and 0 bases, there was a span of 9 bases. From germline, CDR1 is SGHNT and CDR2 YENEEA. The CDR3 region is CASSFRYSSYNEQFF. The CDR3 nucleotides are TGTGCCAGCAGCTTTAGGTATAGCTCCTACAATGAGCAGTTCTTC.